This T cell receptor (beta chain) originates from a study of OX40 agonist ivuxolimab in advanced cancers. Turning to the study itself: The study gave patients intravenous ivuxolimab at 0.01 to 10 mg/kg every 2 weeks. Previous treatment with anti-PD-1, anti-PD-L1 or anti-CTLA-4 therapy was allowed; roughly 40% had received some.

Note on this clone: Antigen unknown.

Findings and caveats of the study: CD4+ T cells averaged fewer expanded clones than CD8+ T cells.

The CDR3 has 12 amino acids. Germline CDR1 SGHNT, CDR2 YYREEE (reference sequence). Trimming removed 0 bases at V and 6 bases at J, with 4 bases between. Profiled with immunoSEQ multiplex PCR; TCRdb holds only in-frame clones, not every one. The table has about 17,000 clones, 80% seen once. Specimen: CD4+ or CD8+ T cells sorted from blood, collected in a trial of the OX40 agonist ivuxolimab. The TCR was taken from an adult with an advanced solid tumor such as melanoma, head and neck, liver or kidney cancer. J is TRBJ2-1 and V is TRBV5-4; D remains ambiguous. CDR3 loop: CASSLVSNEQFF. CDR3 in DNA: TGTGCCAGCAGCTTGGTGAGCAATGAGCAGTTCTTC.